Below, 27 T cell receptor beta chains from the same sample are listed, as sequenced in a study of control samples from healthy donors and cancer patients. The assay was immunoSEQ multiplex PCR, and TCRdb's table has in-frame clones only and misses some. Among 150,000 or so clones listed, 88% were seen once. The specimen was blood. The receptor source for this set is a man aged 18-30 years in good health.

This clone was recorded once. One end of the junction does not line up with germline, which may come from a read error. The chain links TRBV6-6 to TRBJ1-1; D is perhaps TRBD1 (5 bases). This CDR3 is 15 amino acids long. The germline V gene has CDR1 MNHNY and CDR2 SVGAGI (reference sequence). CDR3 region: CASSYRGRGVSSLVF. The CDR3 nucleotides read TGTGCCAGCAGTTATCGTGGGAGAGGGGTCTCGTCCCTGGTCTTT.

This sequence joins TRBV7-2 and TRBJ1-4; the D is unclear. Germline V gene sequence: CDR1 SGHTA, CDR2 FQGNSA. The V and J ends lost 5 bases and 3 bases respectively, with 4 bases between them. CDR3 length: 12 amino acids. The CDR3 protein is CASSRPNEKLFF. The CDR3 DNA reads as TGTGCCAGCAGCCGACCTAATGAAAAACTGTTTTTT.

CDR3 sequence (DNA): TGTGCCAGCAGCATGCCCTCGGGACAGGGGTTATATTTGGCAGATACGCAGTATTTT. It encodes CASSMPSGQGLYLADTQYF. The chain links TRBV28 to TRBJ2-3, with TRBD1 matching over 10 bases. This CDR3 is 19 amino acids long. Germline assignment: CDR1 MDHEN and CDR2 SYDVKM. V trimming: 6 bases; J trimming: 4 bases; junction bases outside the gene matches: 19.

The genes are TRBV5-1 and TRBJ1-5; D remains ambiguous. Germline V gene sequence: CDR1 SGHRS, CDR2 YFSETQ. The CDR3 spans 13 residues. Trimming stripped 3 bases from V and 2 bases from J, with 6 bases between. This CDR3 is CASSWDRNQPQHF. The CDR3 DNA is TGCGCCAGCAGCTGGGATCGCAATCAGCCCCAGCATTTT.

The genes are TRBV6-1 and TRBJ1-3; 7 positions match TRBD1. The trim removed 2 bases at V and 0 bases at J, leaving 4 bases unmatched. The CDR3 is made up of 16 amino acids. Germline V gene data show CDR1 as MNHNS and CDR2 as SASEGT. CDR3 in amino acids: CASSELQGSSGNTIYF. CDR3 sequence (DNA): TGTGCCAGCAGTGAACTACAGGGGAGCTCTGGAAACACCATATATTTT.

The CDR3 loop is CAWAPRVGPDGYTF. For the CDR3, the DNA is TGTGCCTGGGCCCCGCGGGTGGGGCCTGATGGCTACACCTTC. The chain carries TRBV30 and TRBJ1-2, with D possibly matching TRBD1 (5 bases). Trimming shortened V by 5 bases and J by 6 bases, and 19 bases separated the two germline ends. CDR3 size: 14 residues. CDR1 is GTSNPN, CDR2 SVGIG, per germline (reference sequence).

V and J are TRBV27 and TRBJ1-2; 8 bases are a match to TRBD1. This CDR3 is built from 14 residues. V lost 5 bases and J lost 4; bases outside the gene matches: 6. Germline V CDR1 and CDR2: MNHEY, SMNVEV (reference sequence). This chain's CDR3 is CASSSGQGIYGYTF. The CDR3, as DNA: TGTGCCAGCAGTAGTGGACAGGGCATCTATGGCTACACCTTC.

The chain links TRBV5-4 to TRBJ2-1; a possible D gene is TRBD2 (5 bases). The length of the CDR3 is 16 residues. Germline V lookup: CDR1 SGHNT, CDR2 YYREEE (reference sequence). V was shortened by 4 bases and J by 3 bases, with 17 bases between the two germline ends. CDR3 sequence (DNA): TGTGCCAGCAGCACACGAGCGGCGGTTAACTACAATGAGCAGTTCTTC. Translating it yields CASSTRAAVNYNEQFF.

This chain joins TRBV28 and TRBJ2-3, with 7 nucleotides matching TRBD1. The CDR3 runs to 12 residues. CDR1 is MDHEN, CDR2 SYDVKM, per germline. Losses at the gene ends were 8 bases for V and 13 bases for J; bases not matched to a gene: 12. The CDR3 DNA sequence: TGTGCCAGCGGGACCGGGACAGCTCGAAAGTATTTT. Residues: CASGTGTARKYF.

The CDR3 region is CASSLHRTDSGETQYF. CDR3 nucleotides: TGTGCCAGCAGCTTGCACCGGACCGACAGTGGTGAGACCCAGTACTTC. This chain links TRBV5-6 with TRBJ2-5; possibly TRBD1 for D (5 bases). V was trimmed by 1 base and J by 5 bases, leaving 18 bases between them. This CDR3 is built from 16 residues. Germline CDR1 SGHDT, CDR2 YYEEEE.

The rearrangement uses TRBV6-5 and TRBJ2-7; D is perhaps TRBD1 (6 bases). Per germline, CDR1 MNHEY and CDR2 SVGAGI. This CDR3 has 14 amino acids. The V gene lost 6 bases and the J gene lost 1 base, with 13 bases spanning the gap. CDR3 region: CASRARQESYEQYF. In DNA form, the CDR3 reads TGTGCCAGCAGGGCTAGACAGGAATCCTACGAGCAGTACTTC.

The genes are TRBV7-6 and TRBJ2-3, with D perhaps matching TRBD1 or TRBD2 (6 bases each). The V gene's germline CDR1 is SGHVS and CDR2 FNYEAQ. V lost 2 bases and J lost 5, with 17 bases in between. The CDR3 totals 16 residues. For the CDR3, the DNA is TGTGCCAGCAGCTTAATTGGAGGGGGGCGTCAAGATACGCAGTATTTT. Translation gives CASSLIGGGRQDTQYF. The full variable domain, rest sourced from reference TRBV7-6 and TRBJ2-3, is GAGVSQSPRYKVTKRGQDVALRCDPISGHVSLYWYRQALGQGPEFLTYFNYEAQQDKSGLPNDRFSAERPEGSISTLTIQRTEQRDSAMYRCASSLIGGGRQDTQYFGPGTRLTVL.

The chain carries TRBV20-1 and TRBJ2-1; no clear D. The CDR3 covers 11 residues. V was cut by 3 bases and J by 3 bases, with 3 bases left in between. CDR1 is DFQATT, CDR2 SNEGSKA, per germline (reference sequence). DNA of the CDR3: TGCAGTGCTAGTCACTACAATGAGCAGTTCTTC. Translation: CSASHYNEQFF.

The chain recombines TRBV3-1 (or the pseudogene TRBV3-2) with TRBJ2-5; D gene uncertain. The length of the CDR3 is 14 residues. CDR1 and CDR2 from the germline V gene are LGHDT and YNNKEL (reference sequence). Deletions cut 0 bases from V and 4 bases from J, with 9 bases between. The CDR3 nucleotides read TGTGCCAGCAGCCAAGATCTAGTTTCAGAGACCCAGTACTTC. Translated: CASSQDLVSETQYF.

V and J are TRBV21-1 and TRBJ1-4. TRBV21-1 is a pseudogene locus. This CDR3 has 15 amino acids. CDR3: CASSTDDFVDEKLFF. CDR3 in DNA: TGTGCCAGCAGCACGGACGATTTCGTGGATGAAAAACTGTTTTTT.

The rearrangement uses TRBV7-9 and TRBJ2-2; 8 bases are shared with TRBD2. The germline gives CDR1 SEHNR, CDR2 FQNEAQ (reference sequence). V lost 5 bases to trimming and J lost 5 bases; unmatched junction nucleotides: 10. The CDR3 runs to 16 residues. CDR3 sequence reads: CASSPPAGGGTGELFF. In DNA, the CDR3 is TGTGCCAGCAGCCCCCCGGCGGGAGGAGGGACCGGGGAGCTGTTTTTT.

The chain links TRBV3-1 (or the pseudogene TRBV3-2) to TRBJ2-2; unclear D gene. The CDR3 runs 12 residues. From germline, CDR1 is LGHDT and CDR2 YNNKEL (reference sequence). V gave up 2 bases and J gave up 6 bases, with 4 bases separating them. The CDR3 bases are TGTGCCAGCAGCCAATTCGCCGGGGAGCTGTTTTTT. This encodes CASSQFAGELFF.

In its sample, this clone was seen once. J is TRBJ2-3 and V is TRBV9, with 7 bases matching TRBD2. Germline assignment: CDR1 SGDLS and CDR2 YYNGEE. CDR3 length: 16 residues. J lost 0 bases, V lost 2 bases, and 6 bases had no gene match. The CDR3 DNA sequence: TGTGCCAGCAGCGTGGGACTAACTACTAGCACAGATACGCAGTATTTT. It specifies CASSVGLTTSTDTQYF. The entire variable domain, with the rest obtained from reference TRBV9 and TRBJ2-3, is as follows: DSGVTQTPKHLITATGQRVTLRCSPRSGDLSVYWYQQSLDQGLQFLIQYYNGEERAKGNILERFSAQQFPDLHSELNLSSLELGDSALYFCASSVGLTTSTDTQYFGPGTRLTVL.

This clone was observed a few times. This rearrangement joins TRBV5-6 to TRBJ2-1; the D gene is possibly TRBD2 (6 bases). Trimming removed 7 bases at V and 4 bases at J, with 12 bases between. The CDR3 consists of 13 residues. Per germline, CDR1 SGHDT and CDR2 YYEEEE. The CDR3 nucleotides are TGTGCCAGCGCTTTAGGGACTTACAATGAGCAGTTCTTC. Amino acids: CASALGTYNEQFF. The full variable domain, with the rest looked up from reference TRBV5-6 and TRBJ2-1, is DAGVTQSPTHLIKTRGQQVTLRCSPKSGHDTVSWYQQALGQGPQFIFQYYEEEERQRGNFPDRFSGHQFPNYSSELNVNALLLGDSALYLCASALGTYNEQFFGPGTRLTVL.

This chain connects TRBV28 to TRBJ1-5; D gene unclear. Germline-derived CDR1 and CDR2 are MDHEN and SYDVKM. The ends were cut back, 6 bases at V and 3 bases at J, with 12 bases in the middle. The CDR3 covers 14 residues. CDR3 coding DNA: TGTGCCAGCAGCCCGCCACCCACCAATCAGCCCCAGCATTTT. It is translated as CASSPPPTNQPQHF.

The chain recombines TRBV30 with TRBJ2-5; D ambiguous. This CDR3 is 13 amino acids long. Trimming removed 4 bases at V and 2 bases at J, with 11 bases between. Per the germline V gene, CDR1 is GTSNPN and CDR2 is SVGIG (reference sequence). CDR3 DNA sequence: TGTGCCTGGACCCATACAGATCAAGAGACCCAGTACTTC. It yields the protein CAWTHTDQETQYF. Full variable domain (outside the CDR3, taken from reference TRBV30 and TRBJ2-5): SQTIHQWPATLVQPVGSPLSLECTVEGTSNPNLYWYRQAAGRGLQLLFYSVGIGQISSEVPQNLSASRPQDRQFILSSKKLLLSDSGFYLCAWTHTDQETQYFGPGTRLLVL.

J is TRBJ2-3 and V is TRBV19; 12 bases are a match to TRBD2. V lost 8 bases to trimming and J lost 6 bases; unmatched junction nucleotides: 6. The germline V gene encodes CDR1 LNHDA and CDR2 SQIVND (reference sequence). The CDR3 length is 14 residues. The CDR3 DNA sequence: TGTGCCAGTGCTAGCGGGGGGGCTGCGGATACGCAGTATTTT. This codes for CASASGGAADTQYF.

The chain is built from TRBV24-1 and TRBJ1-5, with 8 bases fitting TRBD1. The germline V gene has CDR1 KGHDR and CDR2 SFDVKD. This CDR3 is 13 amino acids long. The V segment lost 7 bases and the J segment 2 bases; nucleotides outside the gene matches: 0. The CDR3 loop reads CATRGQGNQPQHF. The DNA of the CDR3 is TGTGCCACCAGGGGACAGGGCAATCAGCCCCAGCATTTT.

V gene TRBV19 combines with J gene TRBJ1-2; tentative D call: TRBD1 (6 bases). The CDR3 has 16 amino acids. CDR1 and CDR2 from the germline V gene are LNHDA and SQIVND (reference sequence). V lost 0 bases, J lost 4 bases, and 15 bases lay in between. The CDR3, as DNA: TGTGCCAGTAGTATAGAGGGGGCGTACGGCTTCTATGGCTACACCTTC. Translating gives CASSIEGAYGFYGYTF.

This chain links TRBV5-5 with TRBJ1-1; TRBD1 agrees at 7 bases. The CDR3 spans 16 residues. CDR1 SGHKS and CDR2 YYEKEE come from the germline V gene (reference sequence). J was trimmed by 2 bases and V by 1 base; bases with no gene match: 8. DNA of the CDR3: TGTGCCAGCAGCTTGTACACCGGGACAGCAAACACTGAAGCTTTCTTT. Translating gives CASSLYTGTANTEAFF.

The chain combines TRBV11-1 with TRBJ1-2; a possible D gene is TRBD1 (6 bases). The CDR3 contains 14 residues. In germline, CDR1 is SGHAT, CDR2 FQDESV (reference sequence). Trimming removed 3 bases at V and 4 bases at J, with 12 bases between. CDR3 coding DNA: TGTGCCAGCAGCTTCGGACAGAACTTCTATGGCTACACCTTC. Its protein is CASSFGQNFYGYTF.

The CDR3 DNA follows: TGCGCCAGCAGCTTGGTGGTAGGGGAAGGCGGGGAGCTGTTTTTT. Amino acid sequence: CASSLVVGEGGELFF. The chain employs TRBV5-1 and TRBJ2-2, with D perhaps TRBD1 (5 bases). CDR3 size: 15 residues. Trimming removed 0 bases from V and 7 bases from J, with 13 bases in between. Germline lookup yields CDR1 SGHRS and CDR2 YFSETQ.